The rows below give T cell receptor beta chains drawn from one sample of a study of blood T cell repertoires in COVID-19. Using immunoSEQ multiplex PCR, the repertoire was profiled, and TCRdb retains in-frame clones only, with some absent. The sample has about 270,000 clones, 82% seen once. Sequencing was done on a sample of peripheral blood. These receptors were taken from a woman younger than 30 with acute or convalescent COVID-19. The CDR3 runs from the conserved cysteine through the conserved F or W. Fields, in order: D gene, clone size, V gene, J gene, CDR3 protein. D genes are given only for firm matches. Not all rows give a size; the values are once, few, many and, for expanded clones, a class.

D: TRBD1
size: NA
V: TRBV27
J: TRBJ2-7
CDR3: CASKPGQGSLIYEQYF

D: TRBD2
size: NA
V: TRBV5-4
J: TRBJ2-7
CDR3: CASSLGSGLAAYEQYF

D: NA
size: NA
V: TRBV6-5
J: TRBJ2-5
CDR3: CASSYLSGQETQYF

D: NA
size: NA
V: TRBV7-3
J: TRBJ2-2
CDR3: CASSQQATGELFF

D: TRBD1
size: NA
V: TRBV18
J: TRBJ2-7
CDR3: CASSPNAGTGGIYEQYF

D: TRBD1
size: NA
V: TRBV6-5
J: TRBJ2-7
CDR3: CASRRTGKTYEQYF

D: NA
size: once
V: TRBV28
J: TRBJ2-3
CDR3: CASSPIGSTDTQYF

D: NA
size: NA
V: TRBV3-1/TRBV3-2
J: TRBJ2-2
CDR3: CASSQVGSKAPGGELFF

D: TRBD1
size: NA
V: TRBV10-1
J: TRBJ2-6
CDR3: CASSDKGDRGEAGANVLTF

D: NA
size: NA
V: TRBV6-5
J: TRBJ2-7
CDR3: CASSPASGEQYF

D: TRBD1
size: few
V: TRBV19
J: TRBJ1-3
CDR3: CASRHRTGSGNTIYF

D: TRBD2
size: NA
V: TRBV28
J: TRBJ2-1
CDR3: CASTMTSGKFYEQFF

D: NA
size: NA
V: TRBV20-1
J: TRBJ2-7
CDR3: CSARENYEQYF

D: TRBD2
size: NA
V: TRBV4-3
J: TRBJ2-3
CDR3: CASSQDVLLAGGLDWQYF

D: NA
size: many
V: TRBV7-6
J: TRBJ1-1
CDR3: CASSLAPGVGTEAFF

D: NA
size: NA
V: TRBV4-3
J: TRBJ2-2
CDR3: CASSPRQGGGTGELFF

D: TRBD1
size: NA
V: TRBV5-1
J: TRBJ1-1
CDR3: CASSRVPGQGRVTEAFF

D: TRBD1
size: many
V: TRBV6-5
J: TRBJ1-2
CDR3: CASSTRDRVGYTF

D: TRBD2
size: few
V: TRBV4-2
J: TRBJ2-7
CDR3: CASSPSGSVYEQYF

D: NA
size: NA
V: TRBV27
J: TRBJ2-1
CDR3: CASSFRETYNEQFF

D: TRBD2
size: NA
V: TRBV2
J: TRBJ2-1
CDR3: CASSEAGIAGVRNEQFF

D: NA
size: few
V: TRBV27
J: TRBJ1-1
CDR3: CASSLSLQGGDTEAFF

D: NA
size: few
V: TRBV11-3
J: TRBJ2-1
CDR3: CASSKGAGLSDEQFF

D: TRBD1
size: medium-sized
V: TRBV6-6
J: TRBJ1-2
CDR3: CASSKTGGGYGYTF

D: TRBD2
size: NA
V: TRBV6-5
J: TRBJ2-1
CDR3: CASHGGSAYNEQFF

D: NA
size: NA
V: TRBV30
J: TRBJ1-6
CDR3: CAWSLLPGGLSPLHF

D: NA
size: NA
V: TRBV14
J: TRBJ1-3
CDR3: CASSQATRDWSSGNTIYF

D: NA
size: NA
V: TRBV28
J: TRBJ2-7
CDR3: CASSPGGSYYEQYF

D: TRBD2
size: NA
V: TRBV24-1
J: TRBJ2-3
CDR3: CATSDPELAGMPDTQYF

D: TRBD2
size: once
V: TRBV9
J: TRBJ2-3
CDR3: CASSTQGGLAGHTDTQYF

D: NA
size: NA
V: TRBV29-1
J: TRBJ2-3
CDR3: CSVGAVTDTQYF

D: NA
size: NA
V: TRBV4-1
J: TRBJ2-7
CDR3: CASSQGDRLSSYEQYF

D: NA
size: NA
V: TRBV29-1
J: TRBJ1-3
CDR3: CSVVDTDQRSKLSGNTIYF

D: NA
size: NA
V: TRBV14
J: TRBJ2-5
CDR3: CASSETRTTKETQYF

D: NA
size: NA
V: TRBV30
J: TRBJ2-3
CDR3: CAWIRGAAGYTDTQYF

D: NA
size: once
V: TRBV27
J: TRBJ2-2
CDR3: CASSFGGAGELFF

D: TRBD2
size: NA
V: TRBV7-9
J: TRBJ2-1
CDR3: CASRPYSGRASDEQFF

D: TRBD1
size: NA
V: TRBV5-1
J: TRBJ2-1
CDR3: CASSPTSSGTGTGGQFF

D: TRBD2
size: NA
V: TRBV7-2
J: TRBJ2-1
CDR3: CASSRVPLAGRDEQFF

D: NA
size: NA
V: TRBV6-1
J: TRBJ1-5
CDR3: CASSDGQRSQPQHF

D: NA
size: few
V: TRBV6-4
J: TRBJ2-3
CDR3: CASSDSVLGTDTQYF

D: NA
size: NA
V: TRBV5-1
J: TRBJ2-7
CDR3: CASNRDTSSYEQYF

D: TRBD1
size: NA
V: TRBV9
J: TRBJ2-5
CDR3: CASSLGTGKETQYF

D: TRBD1
size: NA
V: TRBV6-5
J: TRBJ2-5
CDR3: CASSSTTGRRETQYF

D: NA
size: NA
V: TRBV28
J: TRBJ2-7
CDR3: CASSSGTYEQYF

D: TRBD1
size: NA
V: TRBV7-9
J: TRBJ1-4
CDR3: CASSLGQGVDEKLFF

D: NA
size: NA
V: TRBV6-5
J: TRBJ1-4
CDR3: CASSINRVGEKLFF

D: TRBD1
size: few
V: TRBV27
J: TRBJ1-2
CDR3: CASSGTGTGVGGYTF

D: NA
size: NA
V: TRBV10-3
J: TRBJ1-5
CDR3: CAISVDGGKGSNQPQHF

D: TRBD1
size: once
V: TRBV14
J: TRBJ1-1
CDR3: CASSQVRTWTGVNTEAFF

D: NA
size: NA
V: TRBV30
J: TRBJ1-4
CDR3: CAWTGQNNEKLFF

D: NA
size: NA
V: TRBV5-3
J: TRBJ2-5
CDR3: CARSSRSGTQGVAGETQYF